The subject of this entry is one TCR beta chain. This clonotype was observed a few times. No cognate antigen has been identified for it. Base qualities were left out, and no much larger clone turns up one base away. The germline V gene yields SGHTA for CDR1 and FQGNSA for CDR2. Trimming costs V 2 bases and J 8 bases, and their ends lie 9 bases apart. Measured from the cysteine to the phenylalanine, the CDR3 is 13 residues long. Of the read, only the CDR3 DNA is kept; its 39 bases are in frame from base 1. TCRdb shows the sequencer as Illumina HiSeq 2500. Quantitative 5'-RACE with molecular barcodes was the method used to prepare the TCR beta libraries. The authors' pipeline ran thus. Disease-linked TCR variants were identified with a new computational method built on a probabilistic model of VDJ rearrangement. TCRdb applied fastp at Q25 and MiXCR to the public reads, then kept only in-frame beta chains. Each CDR3 protein gets just one entry, which takes the most common genes and DNA from the rows behind it. Clone size and V and J calls follow TCRdb, not the original study. The sample has a few hundred thousand distinct CDR3 sequences on record, approximately 20% of them singletons. The ten largest clones represent roughly 16% of the sample.

The data derive from a study of CD8 T cells in ankylosing spondylitis (dated by TCRdb to 2016 to 2017). About the investigation overall: To find TCR variants linked to disease, the study profiled T cell receptor beta repertoires in ankylosing spondylitis patients and healthy donors. Peripheral blood was sampled, and synovial fluid was additionally collected from ankylosing spondylitis patients. In total, the full study cohort was made up of 108 healthy donors and about two dozen ankylosing spondylitis patients. Findings and caveats that apply to the study as a whole: Significant enrichment of the disease-linked clones was reported in matched synovial fluid samples from ankylosing spondylitis patients. Some motif variants had previously been reported in the synovial fluid and blood of reactive arthritis patients, which suggests shared mechanisms of disease initiation. A CD8+ phenotype was shown by the disease-linked clones, which were found at relatively low frequencies in peripheral blood. Blood from ankylosing spondylitis patients appeared to be characterized by a TCR beta motif composed of about eight highly homologous amino acid variants.

The V and J genes are TRBV7-2 and TRBJ2-2, with the D segment identity uncertain. The source of this sequence is a male donor with ankylosing spondylitis. Input material: blood, either unsorted or a sorted T cell fraction (not recorded which). The CDR3 region: CASSLFRVGELFF. The nucleotide sequence is given as TGTGCCAGCAGCTTATTTCGTGTTGGGGAGCTGTTTTTT. With the rest looked up from the reference TRBV7-2 and TRBJ2-2 genes rather than sequenced, the full variable domain is GAGVSQSPSNKVTEKGKDVELRCDPISGHTALYWYRQSLGQGLEFLIYFQGNSAPDKSGLPSDRFSAERTGGSVSTLTIQRTQQEDSAVYLCASSLFRVGELFFGEGSRLTVL.